The clone carrying this TCR beta chain was observed a few times. Naive T cells were sorted: CD4+CD8-CD45RO-CD45RA+ for CD4+, CD8+CD4-CD45RA+CD27bright for CD8+. The entry originates in a study of healthy donors' naive CD4 and CD8 T cells. Unmatched junction bases numbered 10, after V lost 5 bases and J lost 5 bases. There are 15 residues in the CDR3. Looked up from germline, CDR1 is MNHEY and CDR2 is SMNVEV (reference sequence). Each TCR library used 400 to 600 ng of total RNA and a linear amplification protocol. Each CDR3 protein gets one entry after TCRdb re-called the reads with MiXCR. The sample yields about 200,000 distinct CDR3 sequences, around three quarters seen once.

The chain links TRBV27 to TRBJ2-7; 9 positions match TRBD1. This receptor was obtained from a pool of human donors in good health; the sample pools cells from several healthy donors. The sequenced sample was naive CD4+ and CD8+ T cells sorted from blood, pooled from several donors. The CDR3 DNA reads TGTGCCAGCAGTCGCTTAGGGGACAGGGCCCACGAGCAGTACTTC. Translation gives CASSRLGDRAHEQYF.